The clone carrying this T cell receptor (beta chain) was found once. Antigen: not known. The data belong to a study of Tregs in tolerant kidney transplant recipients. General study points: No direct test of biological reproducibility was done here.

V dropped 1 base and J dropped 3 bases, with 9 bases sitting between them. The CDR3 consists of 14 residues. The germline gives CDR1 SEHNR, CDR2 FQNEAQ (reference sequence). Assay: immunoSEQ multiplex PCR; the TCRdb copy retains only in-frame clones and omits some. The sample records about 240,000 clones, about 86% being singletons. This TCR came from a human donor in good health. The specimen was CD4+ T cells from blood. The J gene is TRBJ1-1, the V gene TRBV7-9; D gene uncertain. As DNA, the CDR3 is TGTGCCAGCAGCTTAGACCTAAGGGACACTGAAGCTTTCTTT. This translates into CASSLDLRDTEAFF.